The next 20 T cell receptor beta chains were all read from a single sample in a study of control samples from healthy donors and cancer patients. The data were produced by immunoSEQ multiplex PCR, yet TCRdb's version contains in-frame clones alone and is incomplete. The data show some 130,000 clones, roughly 91% seen once. Sequenced material: PBMCs. These receptor sequences come from a man aged 50 to 59 with head and neck cancer.

This rearrangement joins TRBV19 to TRBJ2-3; no firm D call. This CDR3 has 12 residues. V lost 0 bases and J lost 4, with 2 bases in between. Germline V gene lookup returns CDR1 LNHDA and CDR2 SQIVND (reference sequence). The CDR3 reads CASSIDPDTQYF. In nucleotides, the CDR3 is TGTGCCAGTAGTATAGACCCAGATACGCAGTATTTT.

In its sample, this clone was seen once. The genes are TRBV18 and TRBJ2-1; 12 bases fit TRBD2. From germline, CDR1 is KGHSH and CDR2 LQKENI. The CDR3 has 16 residues. V dropped 4 bases and J dropped 4; count of bases not matched to a gene: 5. This CDR3 is CASSLLGTSGYNEQFF. The CDR3 DNA reads as TGTGCCAGCTCACTATTGGGGACTAGCGGGTACAATGAGCAGTTCTTC.

The chain combines TRBV7-6 with TRBJ1-6; unclear D gene. Between the trimmed V and J ends, which lost 3 bases and 10 bases, there was a span of 10 bases. The CDR3 runs 13 residues. The germline V gene has CDR1 SGHVS and CDR2 FNYEAQ. The CDR3 DNA follows: TGTGCCAGCAGCTTGGGTCTGGAATCACCCCTCCACTTT. This codes for CASSLGLESPLHF.

The J gene is TRBJ2-7, the V gene TRBV5-6; the D gene is possibly TRBD2 (6 bases). CDR1 and CDR2 from the germline V gene are SGHDT and YYEEEE. This CDR3 comprises 14 residues. V lost 3 bases and J 0 bases, leaving 10 bases between the germline ends. CDR3 protein: CASSWGLSSYEQYF. The CDR3 nucleotides are TGTGCCAGCAGCTGGGGACTTTCCTCCTACGAGCAGTACTTC.

The V call is TRBV9, the J call TRBJ2-1, with D unclear. Per germline, CDR1 SGDLS and CDR2 YYNGEE. The V and J ends lost 1 base and 10 bases respectively, with 9 bases between them. The CDR3 loop spans 12 amino acids. CDR3 sequence (DNA): TGTGCCAGCAGCGTACCAAAGCGAGAGCAGTTCTTC. Translation: CASSVPKREQFF.

The chain recombines TRBV6-5 with TRBJ1-2; 10 bases align to TRBD1. The CDR3 is made up of 13 amino acids. Germline V gene sequence: CDR1 MNHEY, CDR2 SVGAGI. The ends lost 9 bases at V and 7 bases at J; junction bases unmatched: 8. The CDR3: CASEWTGGSGYTF. The CDR3 region has the DNA TGTGCCAGTGAATGGACAGGGGGGAGTGGCTACACCTTC.

At least ten counts were recorded for this clone. J is TRBJ2-2 and V is TRBV27, with a tentative D call TRBD2 (6 bases). The V gene lost 11 bases and the J gene lost 7 bases, with 29 bases spanning the gap. Germline V gene sequence: CDR1 MNHEY, CDR2 SMNVEV (reference sequence). The CDR3 covers 17 residues. CDR3 in amino acids: CARRRGRNLSFCGELFF. CDR3 nucleotides: TGTGCCCGTCGACGGGGGAGGAACCTCAGTTTTTGCGGGGAGCTGTTTTTT.

The chain combines TRBV5-1 with TRBJ2-1, with unresolved D. Germline V CDR1 and CDR2: SGHRS, YFSETQ. Trimming shortened V by 3 bases and J by 7 bases, and 8 bases separated the two germline ends. The CDR3 contains 12 residues. The CDR3 DNA reads as TGCGCCAGCAGCTCAAGTAGAAATGAGCAGTTCTTC. It translates to CASSSSRNEQFF. The complete variable domain, with remaining parts taken from reference TRBV5-1 and TRBJ2-1, reads KAGVTQTPRYLIKTRGQQVTLSCSPISGHRSVSWYQQTPGQGLQFLFEYFSETQRNKGNFPGRFSGRQFSNSRSEMNVSTLELGDSALYLCASSSSRNEQFFGPGTRLTVL.

The J gene is TRBJ1-1, the V gene TRBV11-1, with D uncertain. The CDR3 runs 14 residues. V dropped 1 base and J dropped 4 bases, with 10 bases sitting between them. Per the germline V gene, CDR1 is SGHAT and CDR2 is FQDESV (reference sequence). For the CDR3, the DNA is TGTGCCAGCAGCTTAGGGTTGGTCGGCACTGAAGCTTTCTTT. It is translated as CASSLGLVGTEAFF.

This clone was seen just once. V usage is TRBV19 and J usage is TRBJ1-4; TRBD1 matches 7 bases. Germline loops: CDR1 LNHDA, CDR2 SQIVND (reference sequence). Trimming cost V 5 bases and J 0 bases; bases outside gene matches: 18. This CDR3 is built from 20 residues. In DNA, the CDR3 is TGTGCCAGTAGTCTCCGTTACAGGGGTCTTCCGGTGGCAACTAATGAAAAACTGTTTTTT. Its translation is CASSLRYRGLPVATNEKLFF.

This chain uses TRBV5-1 with TRBJ2-7, with 7 bases lining up with TRBD1. V was pared by 3 bases and J by 2 bases, with 2 bases of the junction left unmatched. Germline-derived CDR1 and CDR2 are SGHRS and YFSETQ. This CDR3 is built from 13 residues. CDR3 nucleotide sequence: TGCGCCAGCAGCTACCAGGGGGCCTACGAGCAGTACTTC. It encodes CASSYQGAYEQYF.

This chain connects TRBV21-1 to TRBJ2-7; the D call of TRBD1 is as the table states it, not checked on the DNA. TRBV21-1 is deemed a pseudogene. The CDR3 contains 14 residues. The CDR3 coding sequence is TGTGCCAGCAGCAAGGGACAGAGCTCCTACGAGCAGTACTTC. Protein: CASSKGQSSYEQYF.

The chain joins TRBV28 to TRBJ2-3; 8 bases match TRBD2. The J segment lost 6 bases and the V segment lost 4 bases, leaving 9 bases of the junction unmatched. CDR1 and CDR2 (germline): MDHEN, SYDVKM. The CDR3 runs 15 residues. The CDR3, as DNA: TGTGCCAGCAGTTCTCCAGCGGGAGTATCTGATACGCAGTATTTT. The encoded protein is CASSSPAGVSDTQYF. Combining the CDR3 with reference TRBV28 and TRBJ2-3 gives the whole variable domain DVKVTQSSRYLVKRTGEKVFLECVQDMDHENMFWYRQDPGLGLRLIYFSYDVKMKEKGDIPEGYSVSREKKERFSLILESASTNQTSMYLCASSSPAGVSDTQYFGPGTRLTVL.

V usage is TRBV4-1 and J usage is TRBJ1-5, with 7 nucleotides matching TRBD1. The CDR3 length is 17 residues. CDR1 is MGHRA, CDR2 YSYEKL, per germline. J was trimmed by 1 base and V by 1 base; bases with no gene match: 7. The CDR3: CASSQVPGTASNQPQHF. DNA for the CDR3: TGCGCCAGCAGCCAAGTCCCAGGGACAGCGAGCAATCAGCCCCAGCATTTT.

The rearrangement joins TRBV27 to TRBJ2-7; 13 nucleotides match TRBD2. The junction had 4 bases not matched to a gene; V was cut back by 3 bases and J by 2 bases. Germline values: CDR1 MNHEY, CDR2 SMNVEV (reference sequence). The CDR3 is 16 amino acids. The CDR3 DNA is TGTGCCAGCAGTTTGATACTAGCGGGGGGGCCCTACGAGCAGTACTTC. Translated: CASSLILAGGPYEQYF.

This chain links TRBV27 with TRBJ1-1; D unclear. Trimming removed 0 bases from V and 6 bases from J, with 11 bases in between. This CDR3 is built from 14 residues. Germline CDR1 is MNHEY and CDR2 is SMNVEV (reference sequence). CDR3 nucleotide sequence: TGTGCCAGCAGTTTATCTATATCTGGGGCTGAAGCTTTCTTT. Encoded protein: CASSLSISGAEAFF.

The V call is TRBV6-5, the J call TRBJ1-4; 8 bases match TRBD1. V dropped 6 bases and J dropped 3; count of bases not matched to a gene: 6. CDR1 and CDR2 from the germline V gene are MNHEY and SVGAGI. The CDR3 totals 15 residues. CDR3 region: CASSKGQGSNEKLFF. DNA of the CDR3: TGTGCCAGCAGCAAAGGACAGGGTTCTAATGAAAAACTGTTTTTT.

J is TRBJ2-2 and V is TRBV6-5; no definite D call. The ends were cut back, 7 bases at V and 2 bases at J, with 8 bases in the middle. Germline V gene sequence: CDR1 MNHEY, CDR2 SVGAGI. CDR3 length equals 13 residues. CDR3 in DNA: TGTGCCAGCACGAACAGAAACACCGGGGAGCTGTTTTTT. Amino acid sequence: CASTNRNTGELFF.

J is TRBJ2-4 and V is TRBV5-1; no clear D. The CDR3 is 16 amino acids. CDR1 is SGHRS, CDR2 YFSETQ, per germline. V was trimmed by 0 bases and J by 3 bases, leaving 13 bases between them. This CDR3 is CASSLEAGLDKNIQYF. CDR3 in DNA: TGCGCCAGCAGCTTGGAGGCCGGGTTGGACAAAAACATTCAGTACTTC.

The V and J genes are TRBV6-6 and TRBJ2-2; unclear D gene. The germline V and J ends were trimmed by 6 bases and 6 bases, with 11 bases remaining between them. The CDR3 runs 13 residues. Germline CDR1 reads MNHNY; CDR2 reads SVGAGI (reference sequence). The CDR3 DNA reads TGTGCCAGCAGCCTTGGACCCTCCGGGGAGCTGTTTTTT. It is translated as CASSLGPSGELFF.